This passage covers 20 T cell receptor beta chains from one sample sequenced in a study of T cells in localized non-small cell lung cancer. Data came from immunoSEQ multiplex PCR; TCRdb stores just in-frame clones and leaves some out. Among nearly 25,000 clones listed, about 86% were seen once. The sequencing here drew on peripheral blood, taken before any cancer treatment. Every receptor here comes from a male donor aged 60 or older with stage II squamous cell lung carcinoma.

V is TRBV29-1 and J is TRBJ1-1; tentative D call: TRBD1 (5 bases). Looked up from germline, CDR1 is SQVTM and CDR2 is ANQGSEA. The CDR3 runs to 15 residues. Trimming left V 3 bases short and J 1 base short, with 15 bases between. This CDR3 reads CSVDEGVQGNTEAFF. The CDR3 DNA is TGCAGCGTTGATGAGGGCGTTCAGGGGAACACTGAAGCTTTCTTT.

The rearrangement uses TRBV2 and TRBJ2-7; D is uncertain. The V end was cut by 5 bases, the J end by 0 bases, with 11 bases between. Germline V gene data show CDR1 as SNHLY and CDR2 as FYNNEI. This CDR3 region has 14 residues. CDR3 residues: CASSPRTGSYEQYF. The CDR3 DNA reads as TGTGCCAGCAGTCCCCGGACCGGCTCCTACGAGCAGTACTTC.

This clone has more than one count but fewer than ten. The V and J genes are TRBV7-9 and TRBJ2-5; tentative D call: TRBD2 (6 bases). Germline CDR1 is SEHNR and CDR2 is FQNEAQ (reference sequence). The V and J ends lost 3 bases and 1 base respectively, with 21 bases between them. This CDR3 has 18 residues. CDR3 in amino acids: CASSFPLAAGLSQETQYF. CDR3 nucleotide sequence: TGTGCCAGCAGCTTCCCGTTGGCAGCGGGCCTATCCCAAGAGACCCAGTACTTC. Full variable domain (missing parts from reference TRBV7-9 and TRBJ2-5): DTGVSQNPRHKITKRGQNVTFRCDPISEHNRLYWYRQTLGQGPEFLTYFQNEAQLEKSRLLSDRFSAERPKGSFSTLEIQRTEQGDSAMYLCASSFPLAAGLSQETQYFGPGTRLLVL.

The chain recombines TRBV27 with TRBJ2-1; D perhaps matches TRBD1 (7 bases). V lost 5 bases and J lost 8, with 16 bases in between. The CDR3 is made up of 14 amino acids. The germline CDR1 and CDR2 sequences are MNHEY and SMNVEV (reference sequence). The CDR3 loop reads CASSNLRGADEQFF. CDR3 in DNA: TGTGCCAGCAGTAACCTCAGGGGGGCCGATGAGCAGTTCTTC.

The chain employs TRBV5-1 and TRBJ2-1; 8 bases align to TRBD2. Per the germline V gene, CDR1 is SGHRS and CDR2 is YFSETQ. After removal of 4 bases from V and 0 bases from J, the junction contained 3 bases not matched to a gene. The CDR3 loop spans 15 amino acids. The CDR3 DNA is TGCGCCAGCAGCCCGACTAGCGTCTCCTACAATGAGCAGTTCTTC. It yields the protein CASSPTSVSYNEQFF.

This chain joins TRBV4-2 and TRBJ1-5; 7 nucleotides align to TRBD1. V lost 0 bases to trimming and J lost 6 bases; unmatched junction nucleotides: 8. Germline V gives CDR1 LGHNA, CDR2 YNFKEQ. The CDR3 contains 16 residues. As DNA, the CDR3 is TGTGCCAGCAGCCAAGATGAGGGGGCCATAGGTCAGCCCCAGCATTTT. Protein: CASSQDEGAIGQPQHF.

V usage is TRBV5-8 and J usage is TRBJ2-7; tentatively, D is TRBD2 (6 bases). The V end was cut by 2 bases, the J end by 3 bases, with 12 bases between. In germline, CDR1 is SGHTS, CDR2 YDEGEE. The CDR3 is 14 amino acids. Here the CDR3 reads CASSLGGIGYEQYF. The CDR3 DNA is TGTGCCAGCAGCTTAGGAGGGATCGGCTACGAGCAGTACTTC.

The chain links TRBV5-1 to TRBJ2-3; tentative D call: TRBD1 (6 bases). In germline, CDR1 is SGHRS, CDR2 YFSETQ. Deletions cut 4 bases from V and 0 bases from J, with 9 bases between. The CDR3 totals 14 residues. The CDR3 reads CASSSRGSTDTQYF. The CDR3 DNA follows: TGCGCCAGCAGCAGCAGGGGTAGCACAGATACGCAGTATTTT.

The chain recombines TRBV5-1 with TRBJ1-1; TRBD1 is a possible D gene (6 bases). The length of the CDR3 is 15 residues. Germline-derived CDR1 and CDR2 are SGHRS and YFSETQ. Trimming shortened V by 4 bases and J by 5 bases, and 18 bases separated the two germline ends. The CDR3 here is CASSRAGGPKTEAFF. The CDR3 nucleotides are TGCGCCAGCAGCCGAGCTGGGGGCCCAAAGACTGAAGCTTTCTTT.

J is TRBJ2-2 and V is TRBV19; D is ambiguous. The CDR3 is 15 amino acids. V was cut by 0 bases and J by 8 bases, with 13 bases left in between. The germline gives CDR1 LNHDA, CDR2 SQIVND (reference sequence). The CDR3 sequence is CASSIEVTPRGELFF. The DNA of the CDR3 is TGTGCCAGTAGTATAGAAGTGACACCCAGAGGGGAGCTGTTTTTT.

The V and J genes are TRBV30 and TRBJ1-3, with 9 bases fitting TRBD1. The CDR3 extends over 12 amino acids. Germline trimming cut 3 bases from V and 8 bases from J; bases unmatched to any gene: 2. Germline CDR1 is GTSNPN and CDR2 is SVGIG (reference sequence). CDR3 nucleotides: TGTGCCTGGAGCGACAGGGGGGACACCATATATTTT. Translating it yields CAWSDRGDTIYF.

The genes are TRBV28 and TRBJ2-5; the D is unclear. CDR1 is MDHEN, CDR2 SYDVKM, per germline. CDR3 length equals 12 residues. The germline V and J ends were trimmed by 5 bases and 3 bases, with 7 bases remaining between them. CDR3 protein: CASSLYEETQYF. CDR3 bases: TGTGCCAGCAGTCTTTATGAAGAGACCCAGTACTTC.

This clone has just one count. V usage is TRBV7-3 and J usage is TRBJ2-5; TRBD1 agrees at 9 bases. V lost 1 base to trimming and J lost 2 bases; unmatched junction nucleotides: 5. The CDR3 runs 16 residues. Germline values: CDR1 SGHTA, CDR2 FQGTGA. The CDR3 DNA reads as TGTGCCAGCAGCTTAATGGGACAGGGTATTCAAGAGACCCAGTACTTC. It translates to CASSLMGQGIQETQYF.

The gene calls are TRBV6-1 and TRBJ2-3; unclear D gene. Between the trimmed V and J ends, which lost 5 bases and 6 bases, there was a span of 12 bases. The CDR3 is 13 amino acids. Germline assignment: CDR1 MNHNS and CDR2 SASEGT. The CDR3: CASSIPPADTQYF. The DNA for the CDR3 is TGTGCCAGCAGTATTCCCCCCGCGGATACGCAGTATTTT.

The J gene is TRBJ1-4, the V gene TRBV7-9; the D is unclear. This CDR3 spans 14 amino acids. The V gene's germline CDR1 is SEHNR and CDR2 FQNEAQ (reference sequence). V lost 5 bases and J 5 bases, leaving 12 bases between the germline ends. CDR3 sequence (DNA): TGTGCCAGCAGCCCTCCGGCGGGCAATGAAAAACTGTTTTTT. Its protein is CASSPPAGNEKLFF. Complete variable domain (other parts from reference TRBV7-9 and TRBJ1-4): DTGVSQNPRHKITKRGQNVTFRCDPISEHNRLYWYRQTLGQGPEFLTYFQNEAQLEKSRLLSDRFSAERPKGSFSTLEIQRTEQGDSAMYLCASSPPAGNEKLFFGSGTQLSVL.

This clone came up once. Here the CDR3 DNA reads TGTGCCAGCAGTTCCGGGTCCCACTATGGCTACACCTTC. Translation: CASSSGSHYGYTF. This sequence joins TRBV6-1 and TRBJ1-2; D is uncertain. The CDR3 extends over 13 amino acids. V lost 5 bases and J lost 3, with 10 bases in between. The germline V gene has CDR1 MNHNS and CDR2 SASEGT.

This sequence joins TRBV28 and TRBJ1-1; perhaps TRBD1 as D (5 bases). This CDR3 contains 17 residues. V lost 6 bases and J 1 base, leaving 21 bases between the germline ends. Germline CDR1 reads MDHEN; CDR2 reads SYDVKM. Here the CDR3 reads CASSSFWGDRWNTEAFF. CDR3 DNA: TGTGCCAGCAGCAGTTTTTGGGGCGACAGATGGAACACTGAAGCTTTCTTT. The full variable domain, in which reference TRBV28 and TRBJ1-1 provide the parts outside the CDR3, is DVKVTQSSRYLVKRTGEKVFLECVQDMDHENMFWYRQDPGLGLRLIYFSYDVKMKEKGDIPEGYSVSREKKERFSLILESASTNQTSMYLCASSSFWGDRWNTEAFFGQGTRLTVV.

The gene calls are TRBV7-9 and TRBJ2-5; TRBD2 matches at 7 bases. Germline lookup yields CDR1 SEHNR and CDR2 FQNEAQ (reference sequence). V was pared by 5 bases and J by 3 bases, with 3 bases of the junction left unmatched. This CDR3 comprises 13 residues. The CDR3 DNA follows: TGTGCCAGCAGCCGGGGGGTTAAAGAGACCCAGTACTTC. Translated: CASSRGVKETQYF.

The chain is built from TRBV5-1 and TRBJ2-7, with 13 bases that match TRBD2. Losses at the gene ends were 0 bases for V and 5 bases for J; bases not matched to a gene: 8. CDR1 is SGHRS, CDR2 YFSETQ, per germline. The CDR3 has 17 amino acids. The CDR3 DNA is TGCGCCAGCAGCTTGGCCAGGGGACTAGCGGGGATCCACGAGCAGTACTTC. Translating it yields CASSLARGLAGIHEQYF. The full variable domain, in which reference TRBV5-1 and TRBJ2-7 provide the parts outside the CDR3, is KAGVTQTPRYLIKTRGQQVTLSCSPISGHRSVSWYQQTPGQGLQFLFEYFSETQRNKGNFPGRFSGRQFSNSRSEMNVSTLELGDSALYLCASSLARGLAGIHEQYFGPGTRLTVT.

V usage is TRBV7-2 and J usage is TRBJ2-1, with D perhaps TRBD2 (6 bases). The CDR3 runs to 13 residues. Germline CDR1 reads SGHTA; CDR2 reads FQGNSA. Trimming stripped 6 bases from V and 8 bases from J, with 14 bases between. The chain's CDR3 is CASRPAASDEQFF. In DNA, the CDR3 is TGTGCCAGCAGGCCCGCGGCTAGCGATGAGCAGTTCTTC. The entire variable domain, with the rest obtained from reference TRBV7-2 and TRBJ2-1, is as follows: GAGVSQSPSNKVTEKGKDVELRCDPISGHTALYWYRQSLGQGLEFLIYFQGNSAPDKSGLPSDRFSAERTGGSVSTLTIQRTQQEDSAVYLCASRPAASDEQFFGPGTRLTVL.